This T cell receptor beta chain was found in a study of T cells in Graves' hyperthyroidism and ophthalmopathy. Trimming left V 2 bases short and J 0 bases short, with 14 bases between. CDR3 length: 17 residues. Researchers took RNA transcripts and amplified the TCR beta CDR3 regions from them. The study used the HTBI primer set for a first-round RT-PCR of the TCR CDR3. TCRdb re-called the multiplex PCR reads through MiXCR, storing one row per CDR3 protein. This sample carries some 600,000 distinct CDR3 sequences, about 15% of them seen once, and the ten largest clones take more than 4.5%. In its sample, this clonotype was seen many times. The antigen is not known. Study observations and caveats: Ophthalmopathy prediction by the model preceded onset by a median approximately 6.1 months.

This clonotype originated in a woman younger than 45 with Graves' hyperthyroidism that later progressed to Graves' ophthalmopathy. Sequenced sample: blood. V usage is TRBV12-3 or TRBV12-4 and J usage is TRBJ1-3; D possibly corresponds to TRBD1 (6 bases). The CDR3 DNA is TGTGCCAGCAGTTTAAACGGACAGCACGTCTCTGGAAACACCATATATTTT. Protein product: CASSLNGQHVSGNTIYF.